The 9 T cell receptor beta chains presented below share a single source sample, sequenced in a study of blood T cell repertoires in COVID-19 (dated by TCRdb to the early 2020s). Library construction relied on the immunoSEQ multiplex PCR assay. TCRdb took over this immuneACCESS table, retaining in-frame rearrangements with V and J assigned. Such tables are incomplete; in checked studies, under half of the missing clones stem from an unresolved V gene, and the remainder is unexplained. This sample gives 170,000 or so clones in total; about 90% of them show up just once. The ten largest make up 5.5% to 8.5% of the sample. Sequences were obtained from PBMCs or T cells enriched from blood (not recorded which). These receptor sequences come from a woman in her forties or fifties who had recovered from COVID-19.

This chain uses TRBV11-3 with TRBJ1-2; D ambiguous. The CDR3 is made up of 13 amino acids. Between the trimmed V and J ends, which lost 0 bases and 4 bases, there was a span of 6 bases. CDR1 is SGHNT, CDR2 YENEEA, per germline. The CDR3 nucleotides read TGTGCCAGCAGCTTAGACAGAACCTATGGCTACACCTTC. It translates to CASSLDRTYGYTF.

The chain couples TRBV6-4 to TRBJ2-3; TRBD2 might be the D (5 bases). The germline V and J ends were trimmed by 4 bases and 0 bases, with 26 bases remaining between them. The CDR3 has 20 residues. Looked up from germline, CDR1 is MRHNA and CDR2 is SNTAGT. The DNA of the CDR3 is TGTGCCAGCAGTGCCCTGCGGGTCCAGCTTCTCGATGCTAGCACAGATACGCAGTATTTT. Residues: CASSALRVQLLDASTDTQYF.

The CDR3 nucleotides read TGTGCCAGTACCGCCGGACAGATCTATGGCTACACCTTC. Its protein product is CASTAGQIYGYTF. The chain carries TRBV19 and TRBJ1-2, with D maybe TRBD1 (6 bases). The CDR3 contains 13 residues. The V gene lost 7 bases and the J gene lost 4 bases, with 13 bases spanning the gap. CDR1 and CDR2 (germline): LNHDA, SQIVND (reference sequence).

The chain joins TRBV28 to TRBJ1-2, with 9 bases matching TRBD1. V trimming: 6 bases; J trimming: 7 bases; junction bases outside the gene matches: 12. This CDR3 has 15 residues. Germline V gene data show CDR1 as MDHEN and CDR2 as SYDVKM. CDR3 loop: CASRETGTGRRGYTF. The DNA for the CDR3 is TGTGCCAGCAGGGAAACCGGGACAGGGAGACGTGGCTACACCTTC.

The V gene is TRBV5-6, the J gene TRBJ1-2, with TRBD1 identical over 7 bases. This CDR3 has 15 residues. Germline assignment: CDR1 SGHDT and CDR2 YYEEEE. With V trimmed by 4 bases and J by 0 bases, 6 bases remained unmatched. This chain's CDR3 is CASSTSDRSNYGYTF. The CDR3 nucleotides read TGTGCCAGCAGCACCTCGGACAGGTCTAACTATGGCTACACCTTC.

CDR3 bases: TGTGCCAGCAGTCGAGGAGCCCCCTATAATTCACCCCTCCACTTT. Protein product: CASSRGAPYNSPLHF. The chain joins TRBV25-1 to TRBJ1-6; D is ambiguous. This CDR3 region has 15 residues. Looked up from germline, CDR1 is MGHDK and CDR2 is SYGVNS. Trimming removed 5 bases from V and 2 bases from J, with 10 bases in between.

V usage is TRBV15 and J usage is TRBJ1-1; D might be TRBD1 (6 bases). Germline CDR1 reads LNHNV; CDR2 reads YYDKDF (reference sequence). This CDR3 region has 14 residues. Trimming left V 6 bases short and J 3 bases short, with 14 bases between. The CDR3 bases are TGTGCCACCAGACAACAGGGTGCTGACACTGAAGCTTTCTTT. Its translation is CATRQQGADTEAFF. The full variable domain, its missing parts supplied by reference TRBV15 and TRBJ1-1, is DAMVIQNPRYQVTQFGKPVTLSCSQTLNHNVMYWYQQKSSQAPKLLFHYYDKDFNNEADTPDNFQSRRPNTSFCFLDIRSPGLGDTAMYLCATRQQGADTEAFFGQGTRLTVV.

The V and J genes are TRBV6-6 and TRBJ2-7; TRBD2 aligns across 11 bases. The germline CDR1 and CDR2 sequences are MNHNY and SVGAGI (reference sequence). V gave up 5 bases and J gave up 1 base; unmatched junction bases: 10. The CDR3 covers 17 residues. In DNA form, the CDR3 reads TGTGCCAGCAGTCAGGGACTAGCGGAAGCAATTTCCTACGAGCAGTACTTC. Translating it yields CASSQGLAEAISYEQYF.

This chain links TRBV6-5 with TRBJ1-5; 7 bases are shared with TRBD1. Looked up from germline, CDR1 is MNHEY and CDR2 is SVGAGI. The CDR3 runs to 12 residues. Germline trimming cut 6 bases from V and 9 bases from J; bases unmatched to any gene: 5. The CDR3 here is CASRTGLGPQHF. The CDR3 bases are TGTGCCAGCAGGACAGGGTTGGGGCCCCAGCATTTT.